This T cell receptor beta chain derives from a study of blood T cell repertoires in COVID-19. Recruitment covered about two dozen US areas and drew participants whose ages spanned roughly 18 to 89 years. How the authors handled the data: Nucleated cell number was recorded as an estimate derived from reference gene primer amplification. The repertoire was sequenced with immunoSEQ multiplex PCR; TCRdb's copy has only in-frame clones and lacks some. The V and J calls and clone size were taken over from that table, and D and trimming were inferred from the DNA. The sample consists of around 340,000 clones, 80% to 90% of them appearing once. The CDR3 contains 14 residues. V lost 3 bases and J 8 bases, leaving 16 bases between the germline ends. The germline gives CDR1 SNHLY, CDR2 FYNNEI.

The TCR originated in a woman in her thirties or forties with acute COVID-19. The sequenced sample was PBMCs or T cells enriched from blood (not recorded which). The chain joins TRBV2 to TRBJ1-2, with a weak D call TRBD1 (5 bases). Here the CDR3 reads CASSDRVSVGGYTF. The CDR3 DNA sequence: TGTGCCAGCAGTGACAGGGTCTCAGTGGGAGGCTACACCTTC.